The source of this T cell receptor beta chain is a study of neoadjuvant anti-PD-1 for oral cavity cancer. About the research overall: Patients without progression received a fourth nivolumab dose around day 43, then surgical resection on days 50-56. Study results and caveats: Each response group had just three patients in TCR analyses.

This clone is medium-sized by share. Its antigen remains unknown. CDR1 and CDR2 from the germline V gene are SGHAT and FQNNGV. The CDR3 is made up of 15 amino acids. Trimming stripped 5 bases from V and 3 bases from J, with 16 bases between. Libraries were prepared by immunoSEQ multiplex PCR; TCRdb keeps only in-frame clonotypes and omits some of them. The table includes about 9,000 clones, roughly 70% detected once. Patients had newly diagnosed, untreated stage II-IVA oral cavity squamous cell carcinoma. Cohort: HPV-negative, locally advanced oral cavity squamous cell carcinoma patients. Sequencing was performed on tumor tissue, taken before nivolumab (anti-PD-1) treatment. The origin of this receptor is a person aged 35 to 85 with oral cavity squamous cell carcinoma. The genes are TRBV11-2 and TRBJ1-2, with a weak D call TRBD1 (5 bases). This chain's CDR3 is CASSRSGGRDYGYTF. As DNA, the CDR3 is TGTGCCAGCAGCCGAAGCGGGGGACGGGACTATGGCTACACCTTC.